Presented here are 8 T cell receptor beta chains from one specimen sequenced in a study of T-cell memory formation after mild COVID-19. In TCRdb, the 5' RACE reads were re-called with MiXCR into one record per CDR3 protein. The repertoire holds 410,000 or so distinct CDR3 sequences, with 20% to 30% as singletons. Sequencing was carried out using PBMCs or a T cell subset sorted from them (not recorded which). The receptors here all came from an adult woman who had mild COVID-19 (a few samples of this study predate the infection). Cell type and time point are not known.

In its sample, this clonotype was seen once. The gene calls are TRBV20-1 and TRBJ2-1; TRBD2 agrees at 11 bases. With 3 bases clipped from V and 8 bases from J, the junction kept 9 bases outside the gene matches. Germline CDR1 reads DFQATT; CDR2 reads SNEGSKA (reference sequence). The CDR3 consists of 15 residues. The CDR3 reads CSASVSGRARYEQFF. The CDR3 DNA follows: TGCAGTGCTAGTGTTAGCGGGAGGGCCAGATATGAGCAGTTCTTC.

The CDR3 sequence: CASSLIQTLLSSGANVLTF. The CDR3 bases are TGCGCCAGCAGCCTCATTCAGACCCTGCTTTCCTCTGGGGCCAACGTCCTGACTTTC. The chain couples TRBV4-1 to TRBJ2-6, with D unclear. This CDR3 spans 19 amino acids. The V end was cut by 4 bases, the J end by 0 bases, with 19 bases between. Per germline, CDR1 MGHRA and CDR2 YSYEKL.

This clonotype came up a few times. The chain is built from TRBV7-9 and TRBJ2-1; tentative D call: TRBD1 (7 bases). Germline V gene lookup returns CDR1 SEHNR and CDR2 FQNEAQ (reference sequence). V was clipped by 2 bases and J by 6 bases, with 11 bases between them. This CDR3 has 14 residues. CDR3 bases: TGTGCCAGCAGCTTATCAGGGGGAGGCAATGAGCAGTTCTTC. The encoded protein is CASSLSGGGNEQFF. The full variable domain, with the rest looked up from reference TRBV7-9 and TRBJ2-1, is DTGVSQNPRHKITKRGQNVTFRCDPISEHNRLYWYRQTLGQGPEFLTYFQNEAQLEKSRLLSDRFSAERPKGSFSTLEIQRTEQGDSAMYLCASSLSGGGNEQFFGPGTRLTVL.

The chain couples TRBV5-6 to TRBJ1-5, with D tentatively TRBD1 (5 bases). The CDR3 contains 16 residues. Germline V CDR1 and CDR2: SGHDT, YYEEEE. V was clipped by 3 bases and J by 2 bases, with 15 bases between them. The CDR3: CASSSGPPGGNQPQHF. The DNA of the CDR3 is TGTGCCAGCAGCTCGGGACCTCCTGGGGGCAATCAGCCCCAGCATTTT.

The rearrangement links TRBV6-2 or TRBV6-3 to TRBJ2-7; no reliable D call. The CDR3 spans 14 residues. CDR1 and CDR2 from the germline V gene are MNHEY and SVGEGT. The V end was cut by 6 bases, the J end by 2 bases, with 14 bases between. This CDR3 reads CASSNWTDTYEQYF. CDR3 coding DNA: TGTGCCAGCAGCAACTGGACGGATACCTACGAGCAGTACTTC.

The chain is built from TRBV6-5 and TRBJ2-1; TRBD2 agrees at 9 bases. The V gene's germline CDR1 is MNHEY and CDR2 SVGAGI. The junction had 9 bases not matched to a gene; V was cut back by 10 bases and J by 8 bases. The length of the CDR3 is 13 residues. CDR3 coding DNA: TGTGCCACCAGGACTAGCGATCGGTATGAGCAGTTCTTC. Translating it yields CATRTSDRYEQFF.

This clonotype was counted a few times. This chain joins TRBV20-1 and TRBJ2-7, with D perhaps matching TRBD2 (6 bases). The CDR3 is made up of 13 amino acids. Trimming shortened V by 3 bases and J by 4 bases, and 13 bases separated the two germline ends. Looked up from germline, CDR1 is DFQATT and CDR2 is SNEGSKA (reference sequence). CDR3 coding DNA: TGCAGTGCTAGTTCTGGGAGGTTGTACGAGCAGTACTTC. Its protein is CSASSGRLYEQYF.

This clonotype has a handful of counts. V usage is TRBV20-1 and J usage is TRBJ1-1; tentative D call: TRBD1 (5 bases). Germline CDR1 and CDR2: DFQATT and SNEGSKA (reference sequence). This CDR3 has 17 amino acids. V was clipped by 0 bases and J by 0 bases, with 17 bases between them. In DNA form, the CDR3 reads TGCAGTGCTAGAGATGCCCGACAGCGGTCGGTGAACACTGAAGCTTTCTTT. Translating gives CSARDARQRSVNTEAFF.